This T cell receptor (beta chain) is drawn from a study of OX40 agonist ivuxolimab in advanced cancers. Notes on the study in general: At 0.1 to 3.0 mg/kg, clonal expansion of CD4+ and CD8+ blood T cells had occurred by week 6. Clonal expansion was among the lowest in partial responders at 0.1-3.0 mg/kg, especially CD8+.

About this clone itself: Antigen unknown.

Patients who had autoimmune disease history or got systemic immunosuppression were left out. This CDR3 contains 16 residues. Germline V gene data show CDR1 as MNHEY and CDR2 as SMNVEV (reference sequence). Between the trimmed V and J ends, which lost 2 bases and 0 bases, there was a span of 13 bases. Sequencing was performed with immunoSEQ multiplex PCR; in TCRdb, only in-frame clones are kept and a portion is missing. This table has 25,000 to 40,000 clones, 75% to 95% appearing once. The sequenced sample was CD4+ or CD8+ T cells sorted from blood, obtained in a trial of the OX40 agonist ivuxolimab. The clonotype was recovered from an adult with an advanced solid tumor such as melanoma, head and neck, liver or kidney cancer. The chain couples TRBV27 to TRBJ2-5, with D perhaps TRBD2 (6 bases). CDR3 region: CASSLGGAPYQETQYF. As DNA, the CDR3 is TGTGCCAGCAGTTTAGGAGGGGCCCCGTACCAAGAGACCCAGTACTTC.